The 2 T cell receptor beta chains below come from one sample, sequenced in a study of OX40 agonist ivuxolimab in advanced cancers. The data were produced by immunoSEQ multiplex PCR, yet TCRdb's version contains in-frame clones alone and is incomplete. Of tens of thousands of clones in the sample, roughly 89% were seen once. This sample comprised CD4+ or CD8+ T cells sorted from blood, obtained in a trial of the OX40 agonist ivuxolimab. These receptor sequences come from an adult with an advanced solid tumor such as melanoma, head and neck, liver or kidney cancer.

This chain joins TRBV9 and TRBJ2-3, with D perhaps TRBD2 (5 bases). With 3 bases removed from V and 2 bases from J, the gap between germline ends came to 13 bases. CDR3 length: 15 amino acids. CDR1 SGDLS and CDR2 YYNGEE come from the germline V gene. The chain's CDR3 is CASSDLAWTTDTQYF. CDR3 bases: TGTGCCAGCAGCGACCTAGCATGGACCACAGATACGCAGTATTTT.

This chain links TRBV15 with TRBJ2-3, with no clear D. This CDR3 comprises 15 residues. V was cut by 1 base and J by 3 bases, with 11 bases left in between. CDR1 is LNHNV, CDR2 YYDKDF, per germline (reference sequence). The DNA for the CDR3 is TGTGCCACCAGCAGAGGCACCGGGTCTACAGATACGCAGTATTTT. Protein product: CATSRGTGSTDTQYF. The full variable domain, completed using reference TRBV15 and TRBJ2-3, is DAMVIQNPRYQVTQFGKPVTLSCSQTLNHNVMYWYQQKSSQAPKLLFHYYDKDFNNEADTPDNFQSRRPNTSFCFLDIRSPGLGDTAMYLCATSRGTGSTDTQYFGPGTRLTVL.